This T cell receptor (beta chain) was recorded in a study of blood T cell repertoires in COVID-19. As for the study in general: The United States, Italy and Spain supplied acute and convalescent COVID-19 samples. T cells, B-cell-depleted T cells, or PBMCs supplied cDNA or gDNA.

In the source study's methods: Reference gene primer amplification in the assay estimated nucleated cell counts. The method was immunoSEQ multiplex PCR; TCRdb's version includes in-frame clones alone and lacks a portion of them. V, J and clone size were drawn from that table, and D and trimming were deduced from the DNA. Altogether some 100,000 clones are present, over 80% being singletons, with the ten largest covering about 18%. The CDR3 runs to 14 residues. Trimming pared 1 base from V and 8 bases from J, leaving 11 bases between. The germline CDR1 and CDR2 sequences are SGHAT and FQNNGV. Sequencing was performed on peripheral blood. The TCR originated in a woman aged 60-75 years with acute or convalescent COVID-19. V is TRBV11-2 and J is TRBJ1-4; no definite D call. CDR3 nucleotides: TGTGCCAGCAGCTTAGCAGGTGTCGGCGAAAAACTGTTTTTT. Translation: CASSLAGVGEKLFF.